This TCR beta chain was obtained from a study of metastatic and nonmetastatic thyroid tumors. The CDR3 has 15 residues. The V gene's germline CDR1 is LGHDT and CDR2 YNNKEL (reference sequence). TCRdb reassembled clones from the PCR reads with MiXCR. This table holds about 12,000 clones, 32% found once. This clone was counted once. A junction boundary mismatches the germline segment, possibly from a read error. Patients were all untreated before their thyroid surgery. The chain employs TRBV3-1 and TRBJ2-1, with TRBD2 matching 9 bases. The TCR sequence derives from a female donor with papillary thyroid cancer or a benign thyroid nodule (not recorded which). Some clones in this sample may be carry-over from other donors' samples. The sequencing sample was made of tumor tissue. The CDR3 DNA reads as TGTGCCGGCAGACAGACTAGCGGAGCCTACAATGAGCAGTTCTTC. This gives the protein CAGRQTSGAYNEQFF.